The 16 T cell receptor beta chains below come from one sample, sequenced in a study of beta chain features in type 1 diabetes. Study-wide points: Shortening that was moderate but significant affected the TCRB CDR3s of Type 1 diabetes patients in all four CD4+ subsets.

TCRB transcripts that were expressed got sequenced, as all of the isolated RNA had been reverse transcribed. Clones were sequenced by immunoSEQ multiplex PCR, and TCRdb holds only the in-frame ones, with some missing. The data hold about 390,000 clones, with 8.5% to 10% observed a single time. Their cognate antigens are unknown. Sequencing was done on a sample of central memory CD4+ T cells from blood. These receptors were obtained from a man aged 25 to 45 with type 1 diabetes.

This clone appeared a few times. J is TRBJ2-1 and V is TRBV7-2; 8 bases agree with TRBD2. Losses at the gene ends were 3 bases for V and 5 bases for J; bases not matched to a gene: 6. Germline loops: CDR1 SGHTA, CDR2 FQGNSA. The CDR3 totals 15 residues. CDR3 nucleotides: TGTGCCAGCAGCTTTAGCGGGATAGCAAACAATGAGCAGTTCTTC. Its protein is CASSFSGIANNEQFF. Based on the CDR3 plus reference TRBV7-2 and TRBJ2-1, the full variable domain is GAGVSQSPSNKVTEKGKDVELRCDPISGHTALYWYRQSLGQGLEFLIYFQGNSAPDKSGLPSDRFSAERTGGSVSTLTIQRTQQEDSAVYLCASSFSGIANNEQFFGPGTRLTVL.

The chain combines TRBV15 with TRBJ2-5; TRBD1 aligns across 7 bases. CDR1 and CDR2 from the germline V gene are LNHNV and YYDKDF (reference sequence). CDR3 length: 15 residues. Trimming removed 5 bases from V and 1 base from J; junction bases left unmatched: 7. CDR3 in DNA: TGTGCCACCAGCCCCACGAGGGACAGCCAAGAGACCCAGTACTTC. Translated, it gives CATSPTRDSQETQYF.

This clone appeared many times. Mismatch with germline at one junction end may stem from a read error. The chain combines TRBV19 with TRBJ2-7, with 7 positions matching TRBD2. Germline V gene lookup returns CDR1 LNHDA and CDR2 SQIVND (reference sequence). CDR3 length equals 13 residues. This CDR3 reads CASSNRDYLQRSF. CDR3 DNA: TGTGCCAGTAGTAACCGGGACTACCTTCAGCGGTCCTTC. The variable domain in full, with the rest retrieved from reference TRBV19 and TRBJ2-7, is DGGITQSPKYLFRKEGQNVTLSCEQNLNHDAMYWYRQDPGQGLRLIYYSQIVNDFQKGDIAEGYSVSREKKESFPLTVTSAQKNPTAFYLCASSNRDYLQRSFGPGTRLTVT.

This clone was counted between two and nine times. The V call is TRBV10-3, the J call TRBJ1-1, with D possibly being TRBD1 (5 bases). V dropped 2 bases and J dropped 6 bases, with 7 bases sitting between them. The CDR3 runs 12 residues. From germline, CDR1 is ENHRY and CDR2 SYGVKD. The CDR3 loop reads CAISESRAEAFF. The CDR3 region has the DNA TGTGCCATCAGTGAGAGCAGGGCTGAAGCTTTCTTT.

This clone came up a few times. This chain connects TRBV9 to TRBJ2-5; tentative D call: TRBD1 (5 bases). The V end was cut by 4 bases, the J end by 2 bases, with 15 bases between. The CDR3 is 15 residues long. The germline V gene has CDR1 SGDLS and CDR2 YYNGEE. The CDR3 protein is CASSQGGPRQETQYF. CDR3 sequence (DNA): TGTGCCAGCAGCCAGGGTGGGCCAAGACAAGAGACCCAGTACTTC.

This clone was detected many times. This chain joins TRBV5-6 and TRBJ1-2; D uncertain. There are 13 residues in the CDR3. V lost 0 bases and J lost 6, with 9 bases in between. The germline gives CDR1 SGHDT, CDR2 YYEEEE. The DNA for the CDR3 is TGTGCCAGCAGCTTGGGTGTAACTAATGGCTACACCTTC. It encodes CASSLGVTNGYTF.

The table lists this clone with a few counts. The chain joins TRBV27 to TRBJ2-7, with 7 bases fitting TRBD1. Trimming removed 8 bases from V and 3 bases from J; junction bases left unmatched: 10. The CDR3 runs to 14 residues. Germline V CDR1 and CDR2: MNHEY, SMNVEV (reference sequence). This chain's CDR3 is CASARQGERYEQYF. In DNA, the CDR3 is TGTGCCAGCGCCCGACAGGGAGAGCGCTACGAGCAGTACTTC.

This clone has just a few counts. The chain recombines TRBV18 with TRBJ2-7; TRBD1 is a possible D gene (6 bases). Germline V lookup: CDR1 KGHSH, CDR2 LQKENI. The CDR3 loop spans 15 amino acids. Trimming took 3 bases from V and 5 from J, leaving 17 bases between them. The CDR3 bases are TGTGCCAGCTCACCCACGACAGGCCTCAGGGACGAGCAGTACTTC. It yields the protein CASSPTTGLRDEQYF.

There are a few counts of this clone. The CDR3 reads CASSPMGPGTHYEQYF. The CDR3 coding sequence is TGTGCCAGCTCACCAATGGGACCCGGGACCCACTACGAGCAGTACTTC. This chain joins TRBV18 and TRBJ2-7; tentatively, D is TRBD1 or TRBD2 (5 bases each). Between the trimmed V and J ends, which lost 2 bases and 3 bases, there was a span of 17 bases. The germline gives CDR1 KGHSH, CDR2 LQKENI. The CDR3 runs 16 residues.

This clone was seen ten or more times. The rearrangement links TRBV7-9 to TRBJ1-4; D possibly corresponds to TRBD1 (5 bases). V lost 2 bases and J lost 8, with 12 bases in between. This CDR3 region has 14 residues. Germline V gene data show CDR1 as SEHNR and CDR2 as FQNEAQ (reference sequence). CDR3 sequence (DNA): TGTGCCAGCAGCTTAATGCAGGGAGGCGAAAAACTGTTTTTT. This sequence encodes CASSLMQGGEKLFF.

This clone was observed a handful of times. At one boundary the junction diverges from the germline segment, which might be a read error. The rearrangement joins TRBV7-7 to TRBJ2-3; TRBD2 aligns across 11 bases. The CDR3 contains 15 residues. CDR1 and CDR2 (germline): SSHAT, FNYEAQ (reference sequence). For the CDR3, the DNA is TGTGCTAGCAGCTTAGGGACTAGCGGTCCAGATACGCAGTATTTT. Encoded protein: CASSLGTSGPDTQYF. The variable domain in full, with the rest retrieved from reference TRBV7-7 and TRBJ2-3, is GAGVSQSPRYKVTKRGQDVTLRCDPISSHATLYWYQQALGQGPEFLTYFNYEAQPDKSGLPSDRFSAERPEGSISTLTIQRTEQRDSAMYRCASSLGTSGPDTQYFGPGTRLTVL.

This clone showed up many times. The genes are TRBV10-3 and TRBJ1-4; D remains ambiguous. This CDR3 comprises 13 residues. Germline-derived CDR1 and CDR2 are ENHRY and SYGVKD. Trimming removed 10 bases at V and 8 bases at J, with 17 bases between. The CDR3 bases are TGTGCCACCCGGCGAGGGTTTGAGGAAAAACTGTTTTTT. It is translated as CATRRGFEEKLFF.

The gene calls are TRBV7-2 and TRBJ1-1; 7 nucleotides align to TRBD1. Germline trimming cut 3 bases from V and 3 bases from J; bases unmatched to any gene: 7. The CDR3 runs 15 residues. Per germline, CDR1 SGHTA and CDR2 FQGNSA. CDR3 DNA: TGTGCCAGCAGCTTCAGACAGGGCGGTGACACTGAAGCTTTCTTT. Translated: CASSFRQGGDTEAFF.

The CDR3 coding sequence is TGCAGCTTCCTTTTAGCGGGAGGAGGCACAGATACGCAGTATTTT. Residues: CSFLLAGGGTDTQYF. The rearrangement joins TRBV29-1 to TRBJ2-3; TRBD2 agrees at 10 bases. This CDR3 spans 15 amino acids. The germline CDR1 and CDR2 sequences are SQVTM and ANQGSEA. The V and J ends lost 8 bases and 1 base, in that order; junction bases with no gene match: 9.

V is TRBV11-2 and J is TRBJ2-5, with D perhaps matching TRBD2 (5 bases). The CDR3 contains 15 residues. CDR1 is SGHAT and CDR2 is FQNNGV in the germline V gene. The germline V and J ends were trimmed by 0 bases and 5 bases, with 13 bases remaining between them. CDR3 in amino acids: CASSLDSSGQETQYF. DNA of the CDR3: TGTGCCAGCAGCTTAGATTCGAGCGGCCAGGAGACCCAGTACTTC.

This clone was seen only a few times. The CDR3 DNA reads as TGTGCCAGTAGTATGGAACGGGAGTATCGAGAGACCCAGTACTTC. It specifies CASSMEREYRETQYF. The chain has TRBV19 and TRBJ2-5; possibly TRBD2 for D (6 bases). This CDR3 region has 15 residues. Germline CDR1 is LNHDA and CDR2 is SQIVND (reference sequence). V lost 3 bases, J lost 4 bases, and 15 bases lay in between.